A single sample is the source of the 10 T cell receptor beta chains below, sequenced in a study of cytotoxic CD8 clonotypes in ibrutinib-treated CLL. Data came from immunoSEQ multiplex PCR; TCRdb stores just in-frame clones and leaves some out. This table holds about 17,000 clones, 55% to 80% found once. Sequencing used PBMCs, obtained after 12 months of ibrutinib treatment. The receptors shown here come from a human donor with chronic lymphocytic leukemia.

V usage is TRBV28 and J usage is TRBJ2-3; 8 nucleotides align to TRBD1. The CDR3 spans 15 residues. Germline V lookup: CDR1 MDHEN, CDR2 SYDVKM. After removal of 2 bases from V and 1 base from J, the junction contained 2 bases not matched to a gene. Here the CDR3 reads CASSLLDRGTDTQYF. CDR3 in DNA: TGTGCCAGCAGTTTACTGGACAGGGGCACAGATACGCAGTATTTT.

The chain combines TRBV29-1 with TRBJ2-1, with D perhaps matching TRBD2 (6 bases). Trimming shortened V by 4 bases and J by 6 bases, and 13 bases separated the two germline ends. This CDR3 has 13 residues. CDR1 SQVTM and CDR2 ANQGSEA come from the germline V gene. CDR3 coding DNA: TGCAGCGTTGCCGGGGGTACCACCAATGAGCAGTTCTTC. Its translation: CSVAGGTTNEQFF.

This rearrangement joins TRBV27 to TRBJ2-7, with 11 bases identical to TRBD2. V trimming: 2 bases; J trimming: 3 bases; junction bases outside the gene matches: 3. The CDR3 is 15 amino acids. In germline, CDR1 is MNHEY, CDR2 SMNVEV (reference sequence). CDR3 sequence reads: CASSLTTSGNYEQYF. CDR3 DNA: TGTGCCAGCAGTTTAACGACTAGCGGGAACTACGAGCAGTACTTC.

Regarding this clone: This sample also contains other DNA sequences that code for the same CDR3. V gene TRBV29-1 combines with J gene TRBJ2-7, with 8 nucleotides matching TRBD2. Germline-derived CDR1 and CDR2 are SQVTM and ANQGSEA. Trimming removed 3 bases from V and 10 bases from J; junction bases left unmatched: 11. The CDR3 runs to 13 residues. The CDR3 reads CSVDLAGGQEQYF. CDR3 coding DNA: TGCAGCGTTGACCTGGCGGGGGGCCAGGAACAGTACTTC.

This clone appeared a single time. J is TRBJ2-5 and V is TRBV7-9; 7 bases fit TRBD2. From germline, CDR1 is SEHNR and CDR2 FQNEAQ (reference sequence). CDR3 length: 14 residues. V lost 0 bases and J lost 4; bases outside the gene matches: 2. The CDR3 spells CASSLAGGRETQYF. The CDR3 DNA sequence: TGTGCCAGCAGCTTAGCGGGAGGGAGAGAGACCCAGTACTTC.

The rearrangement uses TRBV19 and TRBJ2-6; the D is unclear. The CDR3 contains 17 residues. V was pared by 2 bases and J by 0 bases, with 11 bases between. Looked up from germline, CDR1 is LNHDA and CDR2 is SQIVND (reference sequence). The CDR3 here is CASSISFLISGANVLTF. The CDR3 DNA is TGTGCCAGTAGTATAAGCTTCCTGATCTCTGGGGCCAACGTCCTGACTTTC.

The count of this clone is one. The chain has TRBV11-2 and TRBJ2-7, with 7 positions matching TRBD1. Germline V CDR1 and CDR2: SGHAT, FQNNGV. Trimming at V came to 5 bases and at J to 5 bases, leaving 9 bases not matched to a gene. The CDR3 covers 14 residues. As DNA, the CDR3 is TGTGCCAGCAGCCCCAGACAGGGAAGGCACGAGCAGTACTTC. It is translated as CASSPRQGRHEQYF.

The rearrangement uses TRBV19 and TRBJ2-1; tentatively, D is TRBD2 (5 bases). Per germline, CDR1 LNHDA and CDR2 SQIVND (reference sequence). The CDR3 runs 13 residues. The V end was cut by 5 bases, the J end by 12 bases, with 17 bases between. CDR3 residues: CASSFRGPRGQFF. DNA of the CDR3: TGTGCCAGTAGTTTCCGTGGGCCCCGGGGGCAGTTCTTC.

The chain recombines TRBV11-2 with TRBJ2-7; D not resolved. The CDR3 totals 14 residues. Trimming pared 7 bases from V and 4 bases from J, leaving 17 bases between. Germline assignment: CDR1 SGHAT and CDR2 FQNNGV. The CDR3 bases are TGTGCCAGCACCACGAGTACTCATCCGTACGAGCAGTACTTC. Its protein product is CASTTSTHPYEQYF.

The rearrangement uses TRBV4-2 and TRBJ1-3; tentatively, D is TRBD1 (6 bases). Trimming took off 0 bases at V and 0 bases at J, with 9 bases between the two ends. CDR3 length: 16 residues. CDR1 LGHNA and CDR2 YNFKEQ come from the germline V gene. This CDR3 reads CASSQDEGDSGNTIYF. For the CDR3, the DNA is TGTGCCAGCAGCCAAGATGAGGGGGACTCTGGAAACACCATATATTTT.